This note documents a single T cell receptor beta chain sequence. The sample belongs to a study of blood T cell repertoires in COVID-19. Turning to the study itself: Specimens from acute and convalescent COVID-19 originated in the United States, Italy and Spain. PBMCs, B-cell-depleted T cells, or T cells were the source of the cDNA or gDNA that made up the material.

The germline CDR1 and CDR2 sequences are GTSNPN and SVGIG (reference sequence). This CDR3 is built from 14 residues. Trimming stripped 1 base from V and 5 bases from J, with 14 bases between. TCRdb keeps only in-frame clones here, not all; method: immunoSEQ multiplex PCR. The repertoire holds approximately 260,000 clones, with nearly 90% as singletons. The chain is built from TRBV30 and TRBJ2-5, with a weak D call TRBD2 (5 bases). This clonotype originated in a woman between 40 and 55 years old who had recovered from COVID-19. Material for sequencing was peripheral blood. CDR3 loop: CAWSGETTGETQYF. CDR3 DNA: TGTGCCTGGAGTGGGGAGACAACTGGGGAGACCCAGTACTTC.